Each of the 30 T cell receptor beta chains below was sequenced from the same sample in a study of T cells in Graves' hyperthyroidism and ophthalmopathy. TCR beta CDR3 region amplification was performed from RNA transcripts. HTBI primers drove first-round RT-PCR of the TCR CDR3. TCRdb called the multiplex PCR reads again in MiXCR, with one record for every CDR3 protein. This table has about 330,000 distinct CDR3 sequences, roughly 15% appearing once. The sequencing input was blood. All receptors come from a woman aged 40-49 years with Graves' ophthalmopathy.

This clonotype was seen at least ten times. The chain is built from TRBV27 and TRBJ1-1; tentatively, D is TRBD1 (5 bases). This CDR3 is built from 14 residues. The germline V and J ends were trimmed by 6 bases and 0 bases, with 11 bases remaining between them. Per the germline V gene, CDR1 is MNHEY and CDR2 is SMNVEV (reference sequence). The CDR3 sequence: CASSPRQMNTEAFF. The DNA for the CDR3 is TGTGCCAGCAGCCCGCGACAGATGAACACTGAAGCTTTCTTT.

The genes are TRBV7-2 and TRBJ1-1; 7 bases are shared with TRBD1. The CDR3 length is 14 residues. In germline, CDR1 is SGHTA, CDR2 FQGNSA. The junction had 14 bases not matched to a gene; V was cut back by 5 bases and J by 11 bases. The CDR3 DNA follows: TGTGCCAGCAGCCTTACTGGAAGGGGGCTCGGGGCTTTCTTT. Amino acid sequence: CASSLTGRGLGAFF.

This clonotype was found many times. V usage is TRBV11-2 and J usage is TRBJ2-7, with 8 bases fitting TRBD1. This CDR3 spans 15 amino acids. CDR1 is SGHAT, CDR2 FQNNGV, per germline. The V and J ends lost 0 bases and 3 bases, in that order; junction bases with no gene match: 4. CDR3: CASSLESGGGYEQYF. The CDR3 nucleotides are TGTGCCAGCAGCTTAGAGTCAGGGGGCGGCTACGAGCAGTACTTC.

This clonotype came up a few times. The V and J genes are TRBV19 and TRBJ2-7; D is unclear. Trimming removed 7 bases from V and 0 bases from J, with 10 bases in between. CDR3 length: 13 residues. Per the germline V gene, CDR1 is LNHDA and CDR2 is SQIVND (reference sequence). For the CDR3, the DNA is TGTGCCAGTACCCCGCGGAACTCCTACGAGCAGTACTTC. Translated: CASTPRNSYEQYF.

This clonotype was picked up many times. The chain combines TRBV28 with TRBJ1-1; D is possibly TRBD1 (5 bases). There are 15 residues in the CDR3. Germline CDR1 is MDHEN and CDR2 is SYDVKM. V was trimmed by 6 bases and J by 5 bases, leaving 19 bases between them. CDR3 DNA sequence: TGTGCCAGCAGCGGGACGGGCGCAATCAGGACTGAAGCTTTCTTT. Residues: CASSGTGAIRTEAFF.

This clonotype was seen many times. This chain uses TRBV3-1 with TRBJ1-5; D gene ambiguous. CDR1 is LGHDT and CDR2 is YNNKEL in the germline V gene (reference sequence). The V end lost 1 base, the J end lost 1 base, and 14 bases lay between the germline ends. The CDR3 length is 17 residues. The CDR3 protein is CASSQGRGQTSNQPQHF. The CDR3 region has the DNA TGTGCCAGCAGCCAAGGTCGTGGGCAGACGAGCAATCAGCCCCAGCATTTT.

This clonotype was detected ten times or more. The chain has TRBV7-2 and TRBJ2-1; D ambiguous. V lost 1 base, J lost 6 bases, and 7 bases lay in between. The CDR3 consists of 13 residues. The germline V gene encodes CDR1 SGHTA and CDR2 FQGNSA. The CDR3 reads CASSLDVSNEQFF. CDR3 nucleotides: TGTGCCAGCAGCTTAGATGTCAGCAATGAGCAGTTCTTC.

V usage is TRBV28 and J usage is TRBJ2-4; 8 nucleotides line up with TRBD2. CDR1 is MDHEN, CDR2 SYDVKM, per germline. This CDR3 region has 13 residues. With V trimmed by 5 bases and J by 7 bases, 4 bases remained unmatched. The CDR3: CASSTPGGNIQYF. CDR3 DNA sequence: TGTGCCAGCAGTACTCCGGGAGGGAACATTCAGTACTTC.

V usage is TRBV7-9 and J usage is TRBJ1-1; tentatively, D is TRBD1 (5 bases). The CDR3 extends over 12 amino acids. Germline V lookup: CDR1 SEHNR, CDR2 FQNEAQ (reference sequence). Trimming took 5 bases from V and 3 from J, leaving 7 bases between them. CDR3 nucleotide sequence: TGTGCCAGCAGCACGACAGACACTGAAGCTTTCTTT. This sequence encodes CASSTTDTEAFF.

This clonotype was counted ten times or more. V is TRBV20-1 and J is TRBJ1-5; a possible D gene is TRBD1 (5 bases). The germline CDR1 and CDR2 sequences are DFQATT and SNEGSKA (reference sequence). This CDR3 is built from 14 residues. The germline V and J ends were trimmed by 5 bases and 7 bases, with 18 bases remaining between them. CDR3 protein: CSAPAGPQGQPQHF. The CDR3 nucleotides read TGCAGTGCTCCCGCAGGGCCGCAAGGGCAGCCCCAGCATTTT.

Only a few counts were recorded for this clonotype. V usage is TRBV10-2 and J usage is TRBJ2-1; D is possibly TRBD1 (5 bases). Trimming removed 2 bases at V and 5 bases at J, with 19 bases between. This CDR3 comprises 17 residues. Germline lookup yields CDR1 WSHSY and CDR2 SAAADI. The CDR3 bases are TGCGCCAGCAGTGAGCTCGCCTCGACAGAGTCCCACAATGAGCAGTTCTTC. Amino acids: CASSELASTESHNEQFF.

The chain uses TRBV20-1 and TRBJ2-1, with TRBD2 identical over 11 bases. This CDR3 contains 17 residues. Losses at the gene ends were 2 bases for V and 6 bases for J; bases not matched to a gene: 12. Germline lookup yields CDR1 DFQATT and CDR2 SNEGSKA (reference sequence). In DNA form, the CDR3 reads TGCAGTGCTAGAAGCGGGCTAGCGGGAGGCAGGAGCAATGAGCAGTTCTTC. Translation gives CSARSGLAGGRSNEQFF.

This clonotype has ten or more counts. The J gene is TRBJ2-7, the V gene TRBV29-1; 8 nucleotides align to TRBD2. J lost 6 bases, V lost 5 bases, and 6 bases had no gene match. CDR1 and CDR2 from the germline V gene are SQVTM and ANQGSEA. The CDR3 is 12 residues long. CDR3 region: CSVPGLGGEQYF. CDR3 DNA sequence: TGCAGCGTTCCGGGACTAGGGGGCGAGCAGTACTTC.

The chain links TRBV14 to TRBJ2-7; D gene ambiguous. V was trimmed by 4 bases and J by 0 bases, leaving 7 bases between them. Per the germline V gene, CDR1 is SGHDN and CDR2 is FVKESK. The CDR3 totals 13 residues. The CDR3 region is CASSPFTSYEQYF. CDR3 in DNA: TGTGCCAGCAGCCCGTTTACCTCCTACGAGCAGTACTTC.

The count of this clonotype is one. A read error may account for a junction end that differs from germline. This chain uses TRBV12-3 or TRBV12-4 with TRBJ1-1, with D hard to call. CDR3 length equals 12 residues. The CDR3 nucleotides are TGTGTCAGCAGTCGGGATTTCGGGGAAGCTTTCTTT. Translated, it gives CVSSRDFGEAFF.

This clonotype was detected ten times or more. The chain's CDR3 is CASTRDHPTDTQYF. Written as DNA, the CDR3 is TGTGCCAGCACTAGGGACCATCCAACAGATACGCAGTATTTT. The J gene is TRBJ2-3, the V gene TRBV12-3 or TRBV12-4; D is possibly TRBD1 or TRBD2 (5 bases each). Trimming shortened V by 7 bases and J by 3 bases, and 14 bases separated the two germline ends. The CDR3 is 14 residues long.

This clonotype was detected ten times or more. V and J are TRBV29-1 and TRBJ2-7; D uncertain. The germline V gene encodes CDR1 SQVTM and CDR2 ANQGSEA. The ends were cut back, 3 bases at V and 4 bases at J, with 10 bases in the middle. This CDR3 is built from 12 residues. This CDR3 reads CSVEGSSYEQYF. CDR3 DNA: TGCAGCGTTGAGGGCAGTTCTTACGAGCAGTACTTC.

This clonotype was detected many times. V usage is TRBV20-1 and J usage is TRBJ1-1; D gene uncertain. V shed 1 base and J shed 1 base, with 1 base lying between them. The CDR3 consists of 11 residues. Looked up from germline, CDR1 is DFQATT and CDR2 is SNEGSKA (reference sequence). The CDR3 reads CSARGNTEAFF. The DNA for the CDR3 is TGCAGTGCTAGAGGGAACACTGAAGCTTTCTTT.

This clonotype was counted ten times or more. V usage is TRBV15 and J usage is TRBJ2-2; 7 bases agree with TRBD2. Germline-derived CDR1 and CDR2 are LNHNV and YYDKDF (reference sequence). There are 15 residues in the CDR3. The V and J ends lost 0 bases and 6 bases, in that order; junction bases with no gene match: 4. Here the CDR3 reads CATSRDRGGAGELFF. As DNA, the CDR3 is TGTGCCACCAGCAGAGATAGGGGAGGGGCCGGGGAGCTGTTTTTT.

This clonotype was picked up a small number of times. This may come from a read error, since a much larger clone is one base off. The chain couples TRBV2 to TRBJ2-1; 8 nucleotides line up with TRBD2. In germline, CDR1 is SNHLY, CDR2 FYNNEI. CDR3 length: 16 amino acids. The CDR3 loop is CASSVSGRSSYNGQFF. The CDR3 DNA reads TGTGCCAGCAGTGTAAGCGGGAGAAGCTCCTACAATGGGCAGTTCTTC.

This clonotype was seen repeatedly, ten times or more. This chain joins TRBV12-3 or TRBV12-4 and TRBJ1-1; tentative D call: TRBD1 (5 bases). The V and J ends lost 6 bases and 1 base respectively, with 9 bases between them. CDR3 size: 13 residues. CDR3 in DNA: TGTGCCAGCAGACAACAGGAGAACACTGAAGCTTTCTTT. Translation gives CASRQQENTEAFF.

This clonotype was counted only a few times. The V call is TRBV24-1, the J call TRBJ2-5; D may correspond to TRBD1 or TRBD2 (5 bases each). V was trimmed by 1 base and J by 2 bases, leaving 16 bases between them. The CDR3 loop spans 17 amino acids. Per the germline V gene, CDR1 is KGHDR and CDR2 is SFDVKD. The CDR3 region is CATSDLKGPEGQETQYF. Written as DNA, the CDR3 is TGTGCCACCAGTGATTTAAAAGGCCCTGAGGGGCAAGAGACCCAGTACTTC.

This clonotype showed up just a few times. The CDR3 DNA is TGTGCCAGCAGCCCTCGTGTAGGCCAGGGCTACACCTTC. Protein: CASSPRVGQGYTF. V is TRBV7-9 and J is TRBJ1-2; D gene ambiguous. Germline values: CDR1 SEHNR, CDR2 FQNEAQ (reference sequence). Trimming left V 5 bases short and J 8 bases short, with 15 bases between. This CDR3 has 13 amino acids.

This clonotype was recorded at least ten times. In DNA form, the CDR3 reads TGCGCCAGCAGTTGGGACTTTGATACGCAGTATTTT. It is translated as CASSWDFDTQYF. This rearrangement joins TRBV5-1 to TRBJ2-3; perhaps TRBD2 as D (6 bases). Trimming stripped 5 bases from V and 6 bases from J, with 10 bases between. There are 12 residues in the CDR3. The germline CDR1 and CDR2 sequences are SGHRS and YFSETQ. The complete variable domain, with remaining parts taken from reference TRBV5-1 and TRBJ2-3, reads KAGVTQTPRYLIKTRGQQVTLSCSPISGHRSVSWYQQTPGQGLQFLFEYFSETQRNKGNFPGRFSGRQFSNSRSEMNVSTLELGDSALYLCASSWDFDTQYFGPGTRLTVL.

The CDR3: CSAASGGLGETQYF. Written as DNA, the CDR3 is TGCAGTGCAGCCTCCGGGGGTTTAGGAGAGACCCAGTACTTC. The V gene is TRBV20-1, the J gene TRBJ2-5; D might be TRBD2 (6 bases). V dropped 6 bases and J dropped 4 bases, with 18 bases sitting between them. Per germline, CDR1 DFQATT and CDR2 SNEGSKA (reference sequence). There are 14 residues in the CDR3.

The chain employs TRBV5-1 and TRBJ1-4; 10 bases are shared with TRBD1. CDR3 length: 15 residues. V shed 0 bases and J 6 bases; nucleotides not matched to a gene: 2. From germline, CDR1 is SGHRS and CDR2 YFSETQ. The chain's CDR3 is CASSLAGTGDEKLFF. The CDR3 DNA sequence: TGCGCCAGCAGCTTGGCCGGGACAGGGGATGAAAAACTGTTTTTT.

The V and J genes are TRBV6-1 and TRBJ2-2, with 12 bases lining up with TRBD2. The CDR3 runs to 15 residues. Trimming at V came to 4 bases and at J to 6 bases, leaving 3 bases not matched to a gene. The germline CDR1 and CDR2 sequences are MNHNS and SASEGT. As DNA, the CDR3 is TGTGCCAGCAGTGCCCTAGCGGGGGGGCCCGGGGAGCTGTTTTTT. Protein product: CASSALAGGPGELFF.

This clonotype came up a few times. An end of the junction differs from the germline gene, which may be a read error. The chain joins TRBV27 to TRBJ2-1; 8 bases are shared with TRBD2. The CDR3 covers 14 residues. Germline assignment: CDR1 MNHEY and CDR2 SMNVEV (reference sequence). Here the CDR3 DNA reads TGTGCCAGCACTTTAACGGGGGGGGCACTTGAGCAGTTCTTC. It translates to CASTLTGGALEQFF.

This clonotype appeared many times. V is TRBV6-1 and J is TRBJ1-6, with D possibly TRBD1 on 6 matching bases. Germline-derived CDR1 and CDR2 are MNHNS and SASEGT. V gave up 6 bases and J gave up 4 bases, with 7 bases separating them. The CDR3 spans 13 residues. The CDR3 spells CASRQGYNSPLHF. CDR3 nucleotides: TGTGCCAGCAGACAGGGTTATAATTCACCCCTCCACTTT.

The chain has TRBV20-1 and TRBJ2-7; D is undetermined. The CDR3 is 14 amino acids. Per germline, CDR1 DFQATT and CDR2 SNEGSKA (reference sequence). V shed 3 bases and J shed 0 bases, with 12 bases lying between them. CDR3 loop: CSASLFPASYEQYF. The CDR3 DNA reads as TGCAGTGCTAGTCTCTTCCCAGCCTCCTACGAGCAGTACTTC.